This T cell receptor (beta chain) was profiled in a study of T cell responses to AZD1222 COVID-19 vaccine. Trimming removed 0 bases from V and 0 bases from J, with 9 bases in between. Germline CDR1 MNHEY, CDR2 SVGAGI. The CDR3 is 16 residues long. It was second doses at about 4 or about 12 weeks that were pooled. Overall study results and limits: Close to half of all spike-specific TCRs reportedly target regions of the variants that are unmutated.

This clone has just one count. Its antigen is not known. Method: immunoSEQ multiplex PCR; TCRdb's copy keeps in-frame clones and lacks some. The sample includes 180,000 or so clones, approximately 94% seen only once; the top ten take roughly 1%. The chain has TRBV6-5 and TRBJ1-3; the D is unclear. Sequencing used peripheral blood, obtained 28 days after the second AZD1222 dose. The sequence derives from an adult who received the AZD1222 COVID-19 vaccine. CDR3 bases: TGTGCCAGCAGTTACTCGCTAAGGAGCTCTGGAAACACCATATATTTT. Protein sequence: CASSYSLRSSGNTIYF.